Below are 11 T cell receptor beta chains sequenced from a single sample in a study of OX40 agonist ivuxolimab in advanced cancers. TCRdb's copy holds only in-frame clones and misses some; the assay was immunoSEQ multiplex PCR. The sample records about 55,000 clones, nearly 80% being singletons. The material sequenced was CD4+ or CD8+ T cells sorted from blood, taken in a trial of the OX40 agonist ivuxolimab. These TCRs come from an adult with an advanced solid tumor such as melanoma, head and neck, liver or kidney cancer.

The chain combines TRBV6-5 with TRBJ2-6, with TRBD2 as a possible D gene (5 bases). This CDR3 contains 15 residues. CDR1 and CDR2 from the germline V gene are MNHEY and SVGAGI. V was shortened by 6 bases and J by 1 base, with 10 bases between the two germline ends. The CDR3 region has the DNA TGTGCCAGCAGAAGCCGGGGTTCTGGGGCCAACGTCCTGACTTTC. It yields the protein CASRSRGSGANVLTF.

The CDR3 is CASSQIYEQYF. For the CDR3, the DNA is TGTGCCAGCAGCCAGATCTACGAGCAGTACTTC. This sequence joins TRBV14 and TRBJ2-7; D gene uncertain. The ends were cut back, 3 bases at V and 3 bases at J, with 3 bases in the middle. Germline CDR1 SGHDN, CDR2 FVKESK. This CDR3 has 11 amino acids.

The V call is TRBV5-5, the J call TRBJ1-5; perhaps TRBD1 as D (5 bases). The ends were cut back, 2 bases at V and 6 bases at J, with 12 bases in the middle. The CDR3 extends over 14 amino acids. Germline CDR1 and CDR2: SGHKS and YYEKEE (reference sequence). The CDR3 region is CASSFGGYTQPQHF. The CDR3 DNA is TGTGCCAGCAGCTTTGGGGGGTACACTCAGCCCCAGCATTTT. The whole variable domain, filled in from reference TRBV5-5 and TRBJ1-5, reads DAGVTQSPTHLIKTRGQQVTLRCSPISGHKSVSWYQQVLGQGPQFIFQYYEKEERGRGNFPDRFSARQFPNYSSELNVNALLLGDSALYLCASSFGGYTQPQHFGDGTRLSIL.

This clone was seen only once. J is TRBJ2-5 and V is TRBV6-5, with TRBD1 matching 7 bases. This CDR3 contains 13 residues. Germline CDR1 and CDR2: MNHEY and SVGAGI. The V and J ends lost 5 bases and 3 bases, in that order; junction bases with no gene match: 3. CDR3 region: CASSVQGKETQYF. The CDR3 nucleotides are TGTGCCAGCAGTGTACAGGGGAAAGAGACCCAGTACTTC.

This chain connects TRBV2 to TRBJ2-1; 10 bases match TRBD1. Trimming removed 8 bases from V and 10 bases from J; junction bases left unmatched: 11. This CDR3 is 14 amino acids long. From germline, CDR1 is SNHLY and CDR2 FYNNEI. CDR3 nucleotides: TGTGCCAGCCAACCGGGACAGGGGTCCCGCGAGCAGTTCTTC. This translates into CASQPGQGSREQFF.

As concerns this clone: At the DNA level, this CDR3 is encoded by other sequences in the same sample as well. The V call is TRBV15, the J call TRBJ2-5, with TRBD2 matching over 12 bases. This CDR3 region has 16 residues. V lost 3 bases to trimming and J lost 2 bases; unmatched junction nucleotides: 4. The germline gives CDR1 LNHNV, CDR2 YYDKDF (reference sequence). The CDR3 region is CATSRRTSGVQETQYF. The CDR3 DNA reads TGTGCCACCAGCAGGAGGACTAGCGGGGTACAAGAGACCCAGTACTTC.

CDR3 coding DNA: TGTGCCAGCAGCCGCCTACAGGGATTGAGCTATGGCTACACCTTC. Translated: CASSRLQGLSYGYTF. The genes are TRBV5-6 and TRBJ1-2; tentatively, D is TRBD1 (6 bases). Germline assignment: CDR1 SGHDT and CDR2 YYEEEE. Trimming left V 4 bases short and J 4 bases short, with 17 bases between. This CDR3 contains 15 residues. The variable domain in full, completed from reference TRBV5-6 and TRBJ1-2, reads DAGVTQSPTHLIKTRGQQVTLRCSPKSGHDTVSWYQQALGQGPQFIFQYYEEEERQRGNFPDRFSGHQFPNYSSELNVNALLLGDSALYLCASSRLQGLSYGYTFGSGTRLTVV.

A few counts support this clone. The chain combines TRBV19 with TRBJ2-3, with 8 positions matching TRBD2. This CDR3 spans 17 amino acids. The V gene's germline CDR1 is LNHDA and CDR2 SQIVND (reference sequence). J gave up 4 bases and V 5 bases, and 14 bases lay outside the gene matches. The CDR3 nucleotides read TGTGCCAGTAGTCGGTGGAGCGGGAGAACGAAAGCAGATACGCAGTATTTT. It translates to CASSRWSGRTKADTQYF.

This rearrangement joins TRBV6-6 to TRBJ1-2, with 7 nucleotides matching TRBD1. Trimming at V came to 5 bases and at J to 4 bases, leaving 4 bases not matched to a gene. The V gene's germline CDR1 is MNHNY and CDR2 SVGAGI (reference sequence). The CDR3 is 13 amino acids. This CDR3 is CASSRGQTYGYTF. CDR3 bases: TGTGCCAGCAGTCGGGGACAGACCTATGGCTACACCTTC.

The gene calls are TRBV7-2 and TRBJ2-5, with 9 bases identical to TRBD1. Germline V gives CDR1 SGHTA, CDR2 FQGNSA. The CDR3 is 15 residues long. Germline trimming cut 1 base from V and 4 bases from J; bases unmatched to any gene: 4. In DNA, the CDR3 is TGTGCCAGCAGCTTAGGTAGACAGGGGGTAGAGACCCAGTACTTC. It specifies CASSLGRQGVETQYF.

This rearrangement joins TRBV6-5 to TRBJ2-7; TRBD2 aligns across 7 bases. Germline lookup yields CDR1 MNHEY and CDR2 SVGAGI. V shed 7 bases, J shed 3 bases, and the junction held 6 bases outside the gene matches. The CDR3 is 13 residues long. In nucleotides, the CDR3 is TGTGCCAGCACCCCTAAGCGGGGCTACGAGCAGTACTTC. Protein product: CASTPKRGYEQYF.